This T cell receptor (beta chain) is from a study of HIV-infected patients and healthy controls. This CDR3 spans 13 amino acids. Germline CDR1 reads ENHRY; CDR2 reads SYGVKD. V lost 2 bases and J 4 bases, leaving 8 bases between the germline ends. No cell fractionation was done, so the repertoire covers all unsorted peripheral blood T cells. Around 0.5 ug RNA was reverse transcribed with alpha and beta constant-region primers. Using multiplexing indices, alpha and beta chain libraries were generated apart by chain-specific third strand synthesis. Ligation attached cDNA to a 5' RACE adapter that carried a random hexamer and SP2 site. TCRdb analysed the 5' RACE reads with MiXCR anew, one entry per CDR3 protein. In the table there are roughly 9,300 distinct CDR3 sequences, less than 11% of which are singletons. This clonotype was counted many times.

This receptor was taken from an adult with HIV infection. The genes are TRBV10-3 and TRBJ1-1; D not certain. The source was blood, collected before antiretroviral therapy. CDR3 nucleotide sequence: TGTGCCATCAGTGAGGGGATGAGCACTGAAGCTTTCTTT. It yields the protein CAISEGMSTEAFF.